A selection of T cell receptor beta chains follows, all from one sample in a study of CD8 T cells in ankylosing spondylitis. TCRdb re-analysed the 5' RACE reads in MiXCR, keeping a single row per CDR3 protein. The sample consists of under 300,000 distinct CDR3 sequences, over 8.5% of them appearing once. Sequences were obtained from blood, either unsorted or a sorted T cell fraction (not recorded which). Every receptor here comes from a male donor with ankylosing spondylitis or in good health (not recorded which). Each CDR3 is given with its conserved first and last residue. The order of the fields is J gene, D gene, V gene, clone size, CDR3 DNA, CDR3 protein. A D gene is named only where the DNA matches it firmly. Clone size is stated in some rows and not others, as once, few, many or a class when expanded.

>TRBJ1-6|-|TRBV20-1|many
TGCAGTGCTAGAGATCCCCCCAGGGCCATTAATTCACCCCTCCACTTT
CSARDPPRAINSPLHF
>TRBJ2-3|-|TRBV5-1|many
TGCGCCAGCAGCTCGGCTTCAGGGTCAGATACGCAGTATTTT
CASSSASGSDTQYF
>TRBJ1-1|TRBD1|TRBV9|many
TGTGCCAGCAGCACAGGGGGCGGAGAGAACACTGAAGCTTTCTTT
CASSTGGGENTEAFF
>TRBJ2-3|-|TRBV20-1|-
TGCAGTGCTAGAGTCGCACGGCTAGCGAGAAGCACAGATACGCAGTATTTT
CSARVARLARSTDTQYF
>TRBJ1-2|-|TRBV13|many
TGTGCCAGCAGCTTTCAGGGTCTCTATGGCTACACCTTC
CASSFQGLYGYTF
>TRBJ2-3|TRBD2|TRBV18|-
TGTGCCAGCTCACCAGGGACTAGCGGCAATACGCAGTATTTT
CASSPGTSGNTQYF
>TRBJ2-5|-|TRBV12-5|many
TGTGCTAGTGGTTTGGTAGACCCGGTGGGGGAGACCCAGTACTTC
CASGLVDPVGETQYF
>TRBJ2-7|TRBD1|TRBV7-6|many
TGTGCCAGCAGCCTGACCGGGCAGGGGGCCGAGCAGTACTTC
CASSLTGQGAEQYF
>TRBJ2-7|-|TRBV9|many
TGTGCCAGCAGCCCTCTTAGCGGCCAATTCCTCTACGAGCAGTACTTC
CASSPLSGQFLYEQYF
>TRBJ2-1|TRBD2|TRBV10-2|-
TGCGCCAGCAGCGGAGCGGGGATAACGGGTGAGCAGTTCTTC
CASSGAGITGEQFF
>TRBJ1-2|TRBD1|TRBV5-1|-
TGCGCCAGCAGCCGGACAGGGGGCCAAGACTATGGCTACACCTTC
CASSRTGGQDYGYTF